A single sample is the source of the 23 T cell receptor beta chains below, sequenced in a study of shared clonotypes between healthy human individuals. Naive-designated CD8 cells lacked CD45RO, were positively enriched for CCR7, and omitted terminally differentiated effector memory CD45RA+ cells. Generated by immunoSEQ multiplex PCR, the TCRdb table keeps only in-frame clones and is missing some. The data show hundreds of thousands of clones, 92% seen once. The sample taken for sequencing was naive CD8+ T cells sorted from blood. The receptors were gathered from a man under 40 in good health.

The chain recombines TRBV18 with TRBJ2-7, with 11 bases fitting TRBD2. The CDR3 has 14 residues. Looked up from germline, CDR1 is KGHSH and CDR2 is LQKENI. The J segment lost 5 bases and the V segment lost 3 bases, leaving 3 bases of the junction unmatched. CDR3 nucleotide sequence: TGTGCCAGCTCACCCCAGACTAGCGGGAACGAGCAGTACTTC. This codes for CASSPQTSGNEQYF.

DNA of the CDR3: TGCGCCAGCAGCCAAGATATCGGACTAGCGGGAGAAACGTACGAGCAGTACTTC. This sequence encodes CASSQDIGLAGETYEQYF. This rearrangement joins TRBV4-3 to TRBJ2-7; TRBD2 matches 13 bases. Germline V gene data show CDR1 as LGHNA and CDR2 as YSLEER. CDR3 size: 18 residues. Trimming at V came to 0 bases and at J to 4 bases, leaving 9 bases not matched to a gene.

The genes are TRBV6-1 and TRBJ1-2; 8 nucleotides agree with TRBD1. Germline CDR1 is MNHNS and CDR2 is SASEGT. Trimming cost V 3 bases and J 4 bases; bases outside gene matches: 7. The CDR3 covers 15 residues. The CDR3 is CASSEGQGATYGYTF. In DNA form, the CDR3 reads TGTGCCAGCAGTGAGGGCCAGGGGGCAACCTATGGCTACACCTTC.

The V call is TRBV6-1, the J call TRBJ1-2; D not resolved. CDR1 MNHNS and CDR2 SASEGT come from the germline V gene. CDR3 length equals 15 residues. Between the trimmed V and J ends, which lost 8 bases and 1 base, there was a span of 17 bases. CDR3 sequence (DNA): TGTGCCAGCGTTAAAGAGGCAGTCAGTAACTATGGCTACACCTTC. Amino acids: CASVKEAVSNYGYTF.

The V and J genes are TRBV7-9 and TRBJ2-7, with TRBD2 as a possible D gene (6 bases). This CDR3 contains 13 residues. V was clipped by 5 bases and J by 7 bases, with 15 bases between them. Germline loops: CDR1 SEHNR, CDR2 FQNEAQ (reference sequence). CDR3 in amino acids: CASSPIGTGEQYF. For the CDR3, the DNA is TGTGCCAGCAGCCCTATCGGGACTGGTGAGCAGTACTTC.

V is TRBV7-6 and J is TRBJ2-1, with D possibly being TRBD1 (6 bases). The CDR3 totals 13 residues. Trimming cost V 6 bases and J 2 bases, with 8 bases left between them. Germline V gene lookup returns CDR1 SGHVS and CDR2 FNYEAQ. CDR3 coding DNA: TGTGCCAGCAGAGAGGGGGCCTACAATGAGCAGTTCTTC. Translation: CASREGAYNEQFF.

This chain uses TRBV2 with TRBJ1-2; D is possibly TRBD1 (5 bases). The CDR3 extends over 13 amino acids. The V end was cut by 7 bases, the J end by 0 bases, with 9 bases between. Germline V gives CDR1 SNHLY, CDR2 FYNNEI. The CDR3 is CASMGRANYGYTF. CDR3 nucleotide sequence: TGTGCCAGCATGGGCAGGGCTAACTATGGCTACACCTTC.

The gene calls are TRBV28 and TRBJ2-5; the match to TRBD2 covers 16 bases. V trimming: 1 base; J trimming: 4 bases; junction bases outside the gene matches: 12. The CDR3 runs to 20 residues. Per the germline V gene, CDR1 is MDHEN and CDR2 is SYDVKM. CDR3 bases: TGTGCCAGCAGTTTATTCGGCTTGAGGGGACTAGCGGGAGGGGGAGAGACCCAGTACTTC. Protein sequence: CASSLFGLRGLAGGGETQYF.

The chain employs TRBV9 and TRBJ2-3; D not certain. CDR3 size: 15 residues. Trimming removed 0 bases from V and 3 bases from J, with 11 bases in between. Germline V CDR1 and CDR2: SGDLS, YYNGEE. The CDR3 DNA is TGTGCCAGCAGCGTAGGGGCCCTCCGAACAGATACGCAGTATTTT. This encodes CASSVGALRTDTQYF.

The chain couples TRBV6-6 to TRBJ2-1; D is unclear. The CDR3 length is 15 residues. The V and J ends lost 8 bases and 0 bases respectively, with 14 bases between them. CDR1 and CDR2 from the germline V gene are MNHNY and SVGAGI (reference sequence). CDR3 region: CASWDQTSSYNEQFF. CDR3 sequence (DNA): TGTGCCAGCTGGGATCAAACGAGCTCCTACAATGAGCAGTTCTTC.

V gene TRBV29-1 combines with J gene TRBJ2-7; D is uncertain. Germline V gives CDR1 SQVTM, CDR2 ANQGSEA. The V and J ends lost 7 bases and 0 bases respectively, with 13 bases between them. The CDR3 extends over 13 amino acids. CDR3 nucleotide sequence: TGCAGCGCGATGGCGCGGAACTCCTACGAGCAGTACTTC. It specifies CSAMARNSYEQYF.

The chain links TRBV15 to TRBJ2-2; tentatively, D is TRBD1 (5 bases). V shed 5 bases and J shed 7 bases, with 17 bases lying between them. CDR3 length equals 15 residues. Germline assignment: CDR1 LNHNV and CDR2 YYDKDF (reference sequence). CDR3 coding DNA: TGTGCCACCAGCCCCCCGGTTAGGGGTAGCGGGGAGCTGTTTTTT. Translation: CATSPPVRGSGELFF.

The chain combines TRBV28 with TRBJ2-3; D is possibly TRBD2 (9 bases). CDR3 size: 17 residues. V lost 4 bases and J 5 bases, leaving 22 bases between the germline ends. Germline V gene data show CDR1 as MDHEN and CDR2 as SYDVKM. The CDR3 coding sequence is TGTGCCAGCAGTTCTCCCCTGCCTAGCGGGACAGGAGATACGCAGTATTTT. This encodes CASSSPLPSGTGDTQYF.

CDR3 loop: CAWSVLSAINEQFF. For the CDR3, the DNA is TGTGCCTGGAGTGTACTTTCCGCGATCAATGAGCAGTTCTTC. The chain couples TRBV30 to TRBJ2-1; no firm D call. V lost 0 bases and J 6 bases, leaving 12 bases between the germline ends. Germline CDR1 reads GTSNPN; CDR2 reads SVGIG (reference sequence). The CDR3 covers 14 residues.

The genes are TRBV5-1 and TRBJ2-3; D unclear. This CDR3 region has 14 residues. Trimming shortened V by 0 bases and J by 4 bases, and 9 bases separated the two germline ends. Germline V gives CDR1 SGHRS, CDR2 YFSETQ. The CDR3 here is CASSLGASPDTQYF. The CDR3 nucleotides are TGCGCCAGCAGCTTGGGAGCGTCCCCAGATACGCAGTATTTT. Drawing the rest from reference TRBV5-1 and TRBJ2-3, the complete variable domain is KAGVTQTPRYLIKTRGQQVTLSCSPISGHRSVSWYQQTPGQGLQFLFEYFSETQRNKGNFPGRFSGRQFSNSRSEMNVSTLELGDSALYLCASSLGASPDTQYFGPGTRLTVL.

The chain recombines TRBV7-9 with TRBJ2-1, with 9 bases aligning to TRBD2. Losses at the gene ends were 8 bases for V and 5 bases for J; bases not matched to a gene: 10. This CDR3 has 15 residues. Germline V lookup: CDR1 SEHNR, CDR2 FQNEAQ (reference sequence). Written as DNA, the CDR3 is TGTGCCAGCGACTGGACTAGCGCTGAAAACAATGAGCAGTTCTTC. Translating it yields CASDWTSAENNEQFF. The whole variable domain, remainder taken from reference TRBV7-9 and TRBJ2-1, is DTGVSQNPRHKITKRGQNVTFRCDPISEHNRLYWYRQTLGQGPEFLTYFQNEAQLEKSRLLSDRFSAERPKGSFSTLEIQRTEQGDSAMYLCASDWTSAENNEQFFGPGTRLTVL.

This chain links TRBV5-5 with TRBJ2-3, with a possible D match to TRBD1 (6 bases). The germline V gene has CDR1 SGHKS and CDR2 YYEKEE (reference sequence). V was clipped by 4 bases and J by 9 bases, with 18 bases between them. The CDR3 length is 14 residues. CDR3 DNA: TGTGCCAGCAGCCTACCGGACAGCACGGCGACGCAGTATTTT. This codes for CASSLPDSTATQYF.

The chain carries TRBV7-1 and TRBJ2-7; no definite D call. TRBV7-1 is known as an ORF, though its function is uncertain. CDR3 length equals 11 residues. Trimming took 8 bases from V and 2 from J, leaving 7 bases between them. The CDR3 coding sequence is TGTGCCAGCCGGCTTACCTACGAGCAGTACTTC. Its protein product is CASRLTYEQYF.

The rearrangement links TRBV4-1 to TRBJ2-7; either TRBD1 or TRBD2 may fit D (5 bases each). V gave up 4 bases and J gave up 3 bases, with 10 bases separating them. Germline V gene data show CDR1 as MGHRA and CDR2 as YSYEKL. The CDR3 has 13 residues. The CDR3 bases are TGCGCCAGCAGCCTGCATGGGGGCTACGAGCAGTACTTC. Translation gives CASSLHGGYEQYF.

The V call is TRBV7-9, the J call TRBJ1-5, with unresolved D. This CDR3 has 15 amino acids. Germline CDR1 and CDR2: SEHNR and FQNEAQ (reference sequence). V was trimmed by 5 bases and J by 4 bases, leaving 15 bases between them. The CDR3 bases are TGTGCCAGCAGCGCAAGGGAGGCGCCTAATCAGCCCCAGCATTTT. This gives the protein CASSAREAPNQPQHF.

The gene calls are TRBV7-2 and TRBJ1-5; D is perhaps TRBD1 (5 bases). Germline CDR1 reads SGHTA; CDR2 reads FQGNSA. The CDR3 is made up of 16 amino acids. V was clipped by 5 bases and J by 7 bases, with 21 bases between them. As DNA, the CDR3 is TGTGCCAGCAGCAACCCGGGACTAGCTCCCACACAGCCCCAGCATTTT. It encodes CASSNPGLAPTQPQHF.

CDR3 region: CASSSGLSNQPQHF. In DNA, the CDR3 is TGTGCCAGCAGCTCGGGACTTAGCAATCAGCCCCAGCATTTT. The rearrangement links TRBV7-9 to TRBJ1-5, with D possibly being TRBD1 (5 bases). Trimming took off 4 bases at V and 0 bases at J, with 7 bases between the two ends. The germline V gene has CDR1 SEHNR and CDR2 FQNEAQ (reference sequence). This CDR3 has 14 residues.

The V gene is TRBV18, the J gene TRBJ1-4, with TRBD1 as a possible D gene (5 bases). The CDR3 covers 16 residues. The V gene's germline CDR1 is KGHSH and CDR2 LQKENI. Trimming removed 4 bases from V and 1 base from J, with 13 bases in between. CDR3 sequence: CASSRDYLRTNEKLFF. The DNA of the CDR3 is TGTGCCAGCTCACGGGACTACCTAAGAACTAATGAAAAACTGTTTTTT.